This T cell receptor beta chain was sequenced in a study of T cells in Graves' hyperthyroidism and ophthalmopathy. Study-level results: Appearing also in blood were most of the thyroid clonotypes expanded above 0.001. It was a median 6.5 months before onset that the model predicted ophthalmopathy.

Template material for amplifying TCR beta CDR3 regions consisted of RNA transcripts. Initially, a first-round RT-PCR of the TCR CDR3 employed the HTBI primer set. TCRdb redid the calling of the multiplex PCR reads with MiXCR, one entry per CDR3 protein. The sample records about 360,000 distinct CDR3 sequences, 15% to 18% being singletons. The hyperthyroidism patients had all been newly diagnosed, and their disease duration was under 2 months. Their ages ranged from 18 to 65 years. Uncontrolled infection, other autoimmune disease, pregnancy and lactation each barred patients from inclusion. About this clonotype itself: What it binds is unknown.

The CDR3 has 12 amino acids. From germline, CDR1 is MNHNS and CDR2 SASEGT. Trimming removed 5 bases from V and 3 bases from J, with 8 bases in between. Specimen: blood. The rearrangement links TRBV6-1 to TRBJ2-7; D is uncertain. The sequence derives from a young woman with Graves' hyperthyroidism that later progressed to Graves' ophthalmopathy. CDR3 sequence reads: CASSSALYEQYF. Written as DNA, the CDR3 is TGTGCCAGCAGTTCGGCTCTCTACGAGCAGTACTTC.